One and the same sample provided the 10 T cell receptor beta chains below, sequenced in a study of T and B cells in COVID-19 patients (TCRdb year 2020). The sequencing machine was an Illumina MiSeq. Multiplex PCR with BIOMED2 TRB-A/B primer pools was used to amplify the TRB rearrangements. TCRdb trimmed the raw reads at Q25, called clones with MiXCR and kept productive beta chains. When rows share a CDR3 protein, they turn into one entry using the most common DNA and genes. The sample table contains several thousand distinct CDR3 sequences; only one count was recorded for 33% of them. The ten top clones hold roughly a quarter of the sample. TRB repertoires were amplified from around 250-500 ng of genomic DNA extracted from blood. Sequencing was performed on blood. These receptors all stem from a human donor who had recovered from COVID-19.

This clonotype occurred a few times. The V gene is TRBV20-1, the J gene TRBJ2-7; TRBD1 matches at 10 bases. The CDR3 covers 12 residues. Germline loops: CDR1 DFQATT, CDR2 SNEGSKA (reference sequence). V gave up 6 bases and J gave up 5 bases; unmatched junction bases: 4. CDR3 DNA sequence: TGCAGTGCCACGGGACAGGGGCACGAGCAGTACTTC. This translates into CSATGQGHEQYF.

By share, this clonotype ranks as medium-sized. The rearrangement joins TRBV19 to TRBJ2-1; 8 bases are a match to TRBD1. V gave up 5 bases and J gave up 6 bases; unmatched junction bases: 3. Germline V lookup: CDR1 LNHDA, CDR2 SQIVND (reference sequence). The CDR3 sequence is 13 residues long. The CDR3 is CASSVTGGNEQFF. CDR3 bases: TGTGCCAGTAGTGTTACAGGGGGCAATGAGCAGTTCTTC.

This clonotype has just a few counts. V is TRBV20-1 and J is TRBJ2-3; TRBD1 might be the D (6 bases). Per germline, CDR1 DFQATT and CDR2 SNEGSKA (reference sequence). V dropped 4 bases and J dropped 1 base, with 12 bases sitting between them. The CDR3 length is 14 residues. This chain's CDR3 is CSAKQGEGTDTQYF. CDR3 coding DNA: TGCAGTGCTAAACAGGGAGAGGGCACAGATACGCAGTATTTT.

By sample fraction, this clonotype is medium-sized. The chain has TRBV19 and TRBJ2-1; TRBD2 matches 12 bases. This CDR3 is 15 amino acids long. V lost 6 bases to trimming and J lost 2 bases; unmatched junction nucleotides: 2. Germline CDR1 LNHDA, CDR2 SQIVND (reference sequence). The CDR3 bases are TGTGCCAGTAGCCGGACTAGCGGGGCCTACAATGAGCAGTTCTTC. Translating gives CASSRTSGAYNEQFF. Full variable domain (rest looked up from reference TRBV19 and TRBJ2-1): DGGITQSPKYLFRKEGQNVTLSCEQNLNHDAMYWYRQDPGQGLRLIYYSQIVNDFQKGDIAEGYSVSREKKESFPLTVTSAQKNPTAFYLCASSRTSGAYNEQFFGPGTRLTVL.

CDR3 coding DNA: TGTGCCAGCAGTTTAGGTGGTTTAGCTAACTATGGCTACACCTTC. This codes for CASSLGGLANYGYTF. The chain joins TRBV12-3 or TRBV12-4 to TRBJ1-2; D remains ambiguous. The CDR3 totals 15 residues. The germline V and J ends were trimmed by 1 base and 0 bases, with 9 bases remaining between them.

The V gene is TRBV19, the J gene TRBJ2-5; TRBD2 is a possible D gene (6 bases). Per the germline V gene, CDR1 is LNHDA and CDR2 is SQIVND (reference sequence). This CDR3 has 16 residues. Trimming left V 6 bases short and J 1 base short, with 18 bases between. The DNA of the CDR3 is TGTGCCAGTAGCAACCCCCGTGGGGACTCCCAAGAGACCCAGTACTTC. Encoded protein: CASSNPRGDSQETQYF.

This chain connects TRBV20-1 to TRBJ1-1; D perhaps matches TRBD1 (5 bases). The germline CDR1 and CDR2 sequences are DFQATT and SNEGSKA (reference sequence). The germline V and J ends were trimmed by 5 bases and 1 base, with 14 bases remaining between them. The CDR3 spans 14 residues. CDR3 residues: CSALTRGRNTEAFF. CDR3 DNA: TGCAGTGCTCTCACACGGGGGAGGAACACTGAAGCTTTCTTT.

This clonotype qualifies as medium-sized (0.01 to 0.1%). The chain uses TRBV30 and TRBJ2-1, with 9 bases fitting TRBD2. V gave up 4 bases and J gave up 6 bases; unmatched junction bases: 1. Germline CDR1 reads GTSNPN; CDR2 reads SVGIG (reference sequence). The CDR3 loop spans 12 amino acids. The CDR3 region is CAWTSGANEQFF. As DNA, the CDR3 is TGTGCCTGGACTAGCGGGGCCAATGAGCAGTTCTTC.

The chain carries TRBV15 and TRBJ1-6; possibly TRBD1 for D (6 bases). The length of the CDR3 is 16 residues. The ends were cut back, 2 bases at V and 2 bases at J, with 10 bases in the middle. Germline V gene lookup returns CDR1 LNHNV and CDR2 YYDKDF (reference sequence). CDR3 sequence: CATSRTRGTYNSPLHF. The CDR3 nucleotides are TGTGCCACCAGCAGAACGAGGGGGACCTATAATTCACCCCTCCACTTT.

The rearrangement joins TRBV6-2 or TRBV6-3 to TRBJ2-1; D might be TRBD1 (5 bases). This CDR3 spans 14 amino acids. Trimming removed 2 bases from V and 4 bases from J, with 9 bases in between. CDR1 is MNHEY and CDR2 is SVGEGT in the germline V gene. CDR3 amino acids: CASSYLTGYNEQFF. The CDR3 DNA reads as TGTGCCAGCAGTTACCTTACAGGTTACAATGAGCAGTTCTTC.